This paragraph covers one T cell receptor beta chain sequence. Its antigen is unknown. Between the trimmed V and J ends, which lost 6 bases and 8 bases, there was a span of 19 bases. The CDR3 totals 15 residues. This sample is part of a study of blood T cells in healthy people across ages. About the study: Per every two T cells, about one barcoded beta molecule was captured by template switching.

Study findings and constraints: Relative to aged donors, long-lived donors carried more naive CD4+ cells and displayed higher diversity.

Alongside a J-beta primer mix, a sample-barcoded 5' primer served in a second PCR lasting roughly 6 to 11 cycles. TCRdb redid the calling of the 5' RACE reads with MiXCR, one entry per CDR3 protein. The sample consists of 1.5 million or so distinct CDR3 sequences, approximately 43% of them appearing once. This TCR was recovered from a woman between 18 and 29 years old in good health. Sequenced: blood. This chain uses TRBV12-3 or TRBV12-4 with TRBJ1-4; maybe TRBD1 (6 bases). In nucleotides, the CDR3 is TGTGCCAGCAGGGCCGGGACACGGGGCTGGGAAAAACTGTTTTTT. This sequence encodes CASRAGTRGWEKLFF.